A selection of T cell receptor beta chains follows, all from one sample in a study of blood T cell repertoires in COVID-19. TCRdb's table, derived via immunoSEQ multiplex PCR, lists solely in-frame clones and lacks some. The data show around 100,000 clones, about four fifths seen once. Sequenced sample: peripheral blood. The receptor source for this set is a man between 40 and 49 years old with active or convalescent COVID-19. The CDR3 runs from the conserved cysteine through the conserved F or W. D genes are given only for firm matches. Only some rows state a clone size, as once, few, many or a class for expanded clones.

d_call clone_size j_call v_call cdr3_aa cdr3_nt
NA NA TRBJ2-1 TRBV27 CASNGFWVASYNEQFF TGTGCCAGCAACGGGTTTTGGGTAGCATCCTACAATGAGCAGTTCTTC
NA NA TRBJ2-1 TRBV12-5 CASGLATSSYNEQFF TGTGCTAGTGGTTTGGCTACGAGCTCCTACAATGAGCAGTTCTTC
TRBD1 NA TRBJ1-4 TRBV2 CASSQGQGFATNEKLFF TGTGCCAGCAGTCAAGGACAGGGATTTGCGACTAATGAAAAACTGTTTTTT
NA NA TRBJ2-3 TRBV6-5 CASSHQGKGTDTQYF TGTGCCAGCAGCCACCAGGGGAAAGGCACAGATACGCAGTATTTT
NA few TRBJ2-7 TRBV6-5 CASSSPTPRREQYF TGTGCCAGCAGTTCCCCAACCCCCCGTCGGGAGCAGTACTTC
TRBD1 NA TRBJ1-3 TRBV2 CASSIGTGVGNTIYF TGTGCCAGCAGCATCGGGACAGGGGTTGGAAACACCATATATTTT
NA NA TRBJ1-5 TRBV27 CASSLGQNYQPQHF TGTGCCAGCAGTTTAGGGCAGAATTATCAGCCCCAGCATTTT
NA NA TRBJ2-4 TRBV11-3 CASSPYIAKNIQYF TGTGCCAGCAGCCCGTATATAGCCAAAAACATTCAGTACTTC
NA once TRBJ2-3 TRBV12-3/TRBV12-4 CASRLSGDTQYF TGTGCCAGTAGACTTTCGGGTGATACGCAGTATTTT
TRBD1 NA TRBJ2-2 TRBV5-1 CASSSTGVSTGELFF TGCGCCAGCAGCTCGACAGGGGTCTCCACCGGGGAGCTGTTTTTT
NA NA TRBJ1-6 TRBV5-1 CASSLVSGVGSPLHF TGCGCCAGCAGCTTGGTTTCAGGGGTCGGTTCACCCCTCCACTTT
NA few TRBJ2-3 TRBV9 CASSETGNTDTQYF TGTGCCAGCAGCGAAACAGGGAACACAGATACGCAGTATTTT
NA NA TRBJ1-2 TRBV10-3 CAISESITNYGYTF TGTGCCATCAGTGAGTCGATTACAAACTATGGCTACACCTTC
NA NA TRBJ2-2 TRBV9 CASSAVQGTGELFF TGTGCCAGCAGCGCAGTACAGGGAACCGGGGAGCTGTTTTTT
TRBD1 NA TRBJ2-4 TRBV12-3/TRBV12-4 CASTGTGENIQYF TGTGCCAGCACCGGGACAGGGGAAAACATTCAGTACTTC
TRBD1 NA TRBJ2-7 TRBV7-2 CASSLAQGQGPYEQYF TGTGCCAGCAGCTTAGCGCAGGGACAGGGGCCCTACGAGCAGTACTTC
TRBD1 NA TRBJ1-1 TRBV18 CASSPPTGGGSTEAFF TGTGCCAGCTCACCACCGACAGGGGGGGGAAGCACTGAAGCTTTCTTT
NA once TRBJ1-6 TRBV21-1 CASTTGQGDSPLHF TGTGCCAGCACAACCGGGCAGGGTGATTCACCCCTCCACTTT
TRBD1 NA TRBJ1-4 TRBV2 CASRRDSANEKLFF TGTGCCAGCAGGCGGGACAGCGCTAATGAAAAACTGTTTTTT
TRBD2 NA TRBJ2-1 TRBV2 CASRALAGGSVEQFF TGTGCCAGCAGGGCCTTAGCGGGGGGGTCGGTTGAGCAGTTCTTC
NA NA TRBJ2-3 TRBV5-4 CASSYDWRTDTQYF TGTGCCAGCAGTTATGACTGGCGCACAGATACGCAGTATTTT
NA NA TRBJ1-2 TRBV3-1/TRBV3-2 CASSPNRVGYGYTF TGTGCCAGCAGCCCCAACAGGGTAGGGTATGGCTACACCTTC
TRBD1 NA TRBJ1-2 TRBV18 CASSPDREYGYTF TGTGCCAGCTCACCAGACAGGGAGTATGGCTACACCTTC
TRBD1 NA TRBJ1-1 TRBV6-5 CATLSTGNEAFF TGTGCCACCCTTTCGACAGGGAATGAAGCTTTCTTT
TRBD1 NA TRBJ1-2 TRBV7-2 CASSFGTGDIGGYGYTF TGTGCCAGCAGCTTCGGGACAGGGGATATTGGAGGCTATGGCTACACCTTC
TRBD1 NA TRBJ2-3 TRBV14 CASSGTGVGTQYF TGTGCCAGCAGTGGGACAGGGGTTGGTACGCAGTATTTT
NA NA TRBJ2-6 TRBV19 CASRGGNSGANVLTF TGTGCCAGTAGAGGGGGAAACTCTGGGGCCAACGTCCTGACTTTC
NA NA TRBJ2-7 TRBV9 CASSVGQGPSYEQYF TGTGCCAGCAGCGTAGGTCAGGGCCCCTCCTACGAGCAGTACTTC
NA once TRBJ1-1 TRBV6-5 CASSRGGGMNTEAFF TGTGCCAGCAGCCGCGGCGGCGGAATGAACACTGAAGCTTTCTTT
TRBD1 NA TRBJ2-5 TRBV4-3 CASSRGTGGQETQYF TGCGCCAGCAGCCGAGGGACAGGTGGACAAGAGACCCAGTACTTC
NA NA TRBJ1-1 TRBV6-6 CASSYPEMNTEAFF TGTGCCAGCAGTTACCCCGAGATGAACACTGAAGCTTTCTTT
TRBD1 few TRBJ1-2 TRBV5-1 CASSQGGNYGYTF TGCGCCAGCAGCCAGGGGGGTAACTATGGCTACACCTTC
NA NA TRBJ2-2 TRBV12-3/TRBV12-4 CASRQRGTGELFF TGTGCCAGCAGGCAGAGGGGGACCGGGGAGCTGTTTTTT
NA NA TRBJ2-7 TRBV7-2 CASSLGQNSYEQYF TGTGCCAGCAGCTTGGGGCAAAACTCCTACGAGCAGTACTTC
NA NA TRBJ1-5 TRBV6-2/TRBV6-3 CASSGRGVQPQHF TGTGCCAGCAGCGGGAGGGGAGTTCAGCCCCAGCATTTT
TRBD1 NA TRBJ2-7 TRBV19 CASSTPRGQAYEQYF TGTGCCAGTAGTACCCCCAGGGGACAGGCCTACGAGCAGTACTTC
TRBD1 NA TRBJ1-5 TRBV19 CASSIRDRGSNQPQHF TGTGCCAGTAGTATCCGGGACAGGGGTAGCAATCAGCCCCAGCATTTT
NA NA TRBJ2-2 TRBV2 CASRRDTGELFF TGTGCCAGCAGGAGGGACACCGGGGAGCTGTTTTTT
NA few TRBJ2-1 TRBV18 CASSPLGRGAYNEQFF TGTGCCAGCTCACCATTGGGCCGGGGGGCATACAATGAGCAGTTCTTC
TRBD2 few TRBJ2-1 TRBV6-5 CASSYGVAGYNEQFF TGTGCCAGCAGTTACGGGGTAGCGGGGTACAATGAGCAGTTCTTC
NA NA TRBJ1-5 TRBV28 CASSFRGGPNQPQHF TGTGCCAGCAGCTTCCGGGGGGGCCCGAATCAGCCCCAGCATTTT
NA few TRBJ1-5 TRBV19 CASSPPGGNNQPQHF TGTGCCAGTAGTCCCCCGGGGGGGAACAATCAGCCCCAGCATTTT
NA once TRBJ2-5 TRBV10-2 CASSDPVPYQETQYF TGCGCCAGCAGTGATCCAGTTCCCTACCAAGAGACCCAGTACTTC
NA once TRBJ1-1 TRBV16 CASSQSDPLSGFF TGTGCCAGCAGCCAATCGGACCCCCTAAGCGGTTTCTTT
TRBD1 few TRBJ1-4 TRBV4-1 CASSKGQGAEREKLFF TGCGCCAGCAGCAAAGGACAGGGGGCCGAGCGGGAAAAACTGTTTTTT
NA NA TRBJ1-1 TRBV30 CAWRLYTETEAFF TGTGCCTGGAGGCTATACACGGAGACTGAAGCTTTCTTT
NA few TRBJ1-1 TRBV6-6 CASSLHRETEAFF TGTGCCAGCAGTCTTCACCGGGAAACCGAAGCTTTCTTT
TRBD1 NA TRBJ1-6 TRBV6-5 CASSSATGFGNSPLHF TGTGCCAGCAGTTCGGCGACAGGGTTCGGCAATTCACCCCTCCACTTT
NA NA TRBJ2-7 TRBV7-2 CASSLGRERYEQYF TGTGCCAGCAGCTTAGGTAGGGAGCGGTACGAGCAGTACTTC
NA once TRBJ1-2 TRBV5-1 CASSLSGEAGYGYTF TGCGCCAGCAGCTTGTCCGGCGAGGCGGGCTATGGCTACACCTTC
TRBD1 NA TRBJ1-2 TRBV7-8 CASSIGTANYGYTF TGTGCCAGCAGCATAGGGACAGCTAACTATGGCTACACCTTC
TRBD1 NA TRBJ1-1 TRBV7-9 CASSHSDRVPEAFF TGTGCCAGCAGCCATTCCGACAGGGTCCCTGAAGCTTTCTTT
TRBD1 few TRBJ2-5 TRBV10-2 CASQTGVRETQYF TGCGCCAGCCAGACAGGGGTAAGGGAGACCCAGTACTTC
TRBD1 NA TRBJ1-5 TRBV6-6 CASSYSTGRSNQPQHF TGTGCCAGCAGTTACTCGACAGGGCGAAGCAATCAGCCCCAGCATTTT
NA NA TRBJ2-7 TRBV10-3 CAISESGGEQYF TGTGCCATCAGTGAGTCAGGGGGCGAGCAGTACTTC
NA once TRBJ1-5 TRBV29-1 CSVAGSNQPQHF TGCAGCGTTGCCGGTAGCAATCAGCCCCAGCATTTT
TRBD1 NA TRBJ1-5 TRBV18 CASSRGQGSNQPQHF TGTGCCAGCTCACGGGGACAGGGGAGCAATCAGCCCCAGCATTTT
TRBD2 NA TRBJ2-1 TRBV9 CASSDALGGLAGVSSYNEQFF TGTGCCAGCAGCGACGCACTAGGGGGACTAGCGGGGGTGAGCTCCTACAATGAGCAGTTCTTC
NA NA TRBJ1-3 TRBV18 CASSPPMGIANTIYF TGTGCCAGCTCACCACCTATGGGTATAGCGAACACCATATATTTT